This TCR beta chain stems from a study of T cells in pancreatic ductal adenocarcinoma. Study-level points and caveats: Unique clonotypes were roughly 7.2-fold more numerous in blood than in tumor.

Notes on this clone: Its antigen is unidentified.

Some clones are missing from TCRdb's copy, which holds only in-frame ones; the method was immunoSEQ multiplex PCR. The data hold 4,500 to 5,000 clones, with more than 65% observed a single time. Selected pancreatic ductal adenocarcinoma patients had undergone surgery without neoadjuvant therapy. Sequenced input: pancreatic tumor tissue. This receptor was identified in a human donor with pancreatic ductal adenocarcinoma. The donor label of this sample is uncertain.

As DNA, the CDR3 is TGTGCCAGCAGTTATTACAATCAGCCCCAGCATTTT. Translation gives CASSYYNQPQHF. This rearrangement joins TRBV6-1 to TRBJ1-5; no clear D gene. CDR3 length: 12 residues. CDR1 and CDR2 from the germline V gene are MNHNS and SASEGT. V lost 5 bases and J 3 bases, leaving 5 bases between the germline ends.